What follows are 30 T cell receptor beta chains derived from one specimen sequenced in a study of identifying expanded T cells in peripheral blood (dated by TCRdb to about 2019). The library was prepared using the immunoSEQ multiplex PCR assay. In TCRdb, the immuneACCESS table is reduced to in-frame sequences with V and J assigned. These tables do not hold every clone; where another copy was compared, an unresolved V gene accounts for under half, and the others remain unexplained. In all, the sample holds around 85,000 clones, and more than 75% of those were seen once. Around a fifth of the sample is in the top ten clones. Sequences were obtained from blood. Source of these receptors: a person between 18 and 75 years old in good health.

V is TRBV15 and J is TRBJ2-7, with unresolved D. The CDR3 loop spans 13 amino acids. The germline V gene encodes CDR1 LNHNV and CDR2 YYDKDF (reference sequence). Trimming took off 0 bases at V and 3 bases at J, with 6 bases between the two ends. Here the CDR3 DNA reads TGTGCCACCAGCAGAGATCACGGCTACGAGCAGTACTTC. Protein: CATSRDHGYEQYF. Complete variable domain (other parts from reference TRBV15 and TRBJ2-7): DAMVIQNPRYQVTQFGKPVTLSCSQTLNHNVMYWYQQKSSQAPKLLFHYYDKDFNNEADTPDNFQSRRPNTSFCFLDIRSPGLGDTAMYLCATSRDHGYEQYFGPGTRLTVT.

The V call is TRBV7-8, the J call TRBJ2-5, with D possibly matching TRBD2 (7 bases). Per the germline V gene, CDR1 is SGHVS and CDR2 is FQNEAQ. Deletions cut 7 bases from V and 0 bases from J, with 21 bases between. This CDR3 spans 17 amino acids. The CDR3 region has the DNA TGTGCCAGCAACCGGGGAGGGGGAGTCTTTAACCAAGAGACCCAGTACTTC. Its protein is CASNRGGGVFNQETQYF.

The chain employs TRBV5-1 and TRBJ2-5, with a weak D call TRBD1 (6 bases). The CDR3 extends over 16 amino acids. Trimming pared 3 bases from V and 0 bases from J, leaving 15 bases between. Germline CDR1 reads SGHRS; CDR2 reads YFSETQ. CDR3 sequence (DNA): TGCGCCAGCAGCTCAACAGGGTCAGCCCACCAAGAGACCCAGTACTTC. Translation: CASSSTGSAHQETQYF.

The genes are TRBV5-8 and TRBJ2-3; 8 positions agree with TRBD2. The CDR3 consists of 14 residues. With V trimmed by 6 bases and J by 5 bases, 8 bases remained unmatched. Germline assignment: CDR1 SGHTS and CDR2 YDEGEE. The CDR3 DNA reads as TGTGCCAGCACTCGGGGGGGCCCCGGAGATACGCAGTATTTT. Residues: CASTRGGPGDTQYF.

V usage is TRBV7-9 and J usage is TRBJ1-1; a weak D match, TRBD1 (5 bases). Trimming left V 1 base short and J 0 bases short, with 9 bases between. This CDR3 is built from 15 residues. Germline values: CDR1 SEHNR, CDR2 FQNEAQ (reference sequence). CDR3 sequence: CASSLEGRVNTEAFF. The CDR3, as DNA: TGTGCCAGCAGCTTAGAGGGCAGGGTGAACACTGAAGCTTTCTTT.

The chain joins TRBV5-4 to TRBJ1-1; tentative D call: TRBD1 (5 bases). The CDR3 runs 15 residues. CDR1 is SGHNT, CDR2 YYREEE, per germline (reference sequence). Trimming took off 6 bases at V and 0 bases at J, with 15 bases between the two ends. The CDR3 bases are TGTGCCAGCACCTCGGGAGGGGAAATGAACACTGAAGCTTTCTTT. This codes for CASTSGGEMNTEAFF.

The chain combines TRBV5-1 with TRBJ2-1, with TRBD1 as a possible D gene (6 bases). Germline V gene data show CDR1 as SGHRS and CDR2 as YFSETQ. The CDR3 has 15 residues. V gave up 1 base and J gave up 3 bases, with 11 bases separating them. The CDR3 nucleotides are TGCGCCAGCAGCTTGAGGTCAGGGGTCTACAATGAGCAGTTCTTC. Its protein product is CASSLRSGVYNEQFF.

CDR3 region: CASSIDPSYEQYF. CDR3 nucleotides: TGTGCCAGTAGTATTGACCCATCCTACGAGCAGTACTTC. The J gene is TRBJ2-7, the V gene TRBV19; D is undetermined. The CDR3 length is 13 residues. Trimming removed 3 bases at V and 1 base at J, with 7 bases between. Per the germline V gene, CDR1 is LNHDA and CDR2 is SQIVND (reference sequence).

This clone was counted once. The V call is TRBV28, the J call TRBJ2-5; D is possibly TRBD1 (5 bases). CDR1 MDHEN and CDR2 SYDVKM come from the germline V gene. This CDR3 spans 11 amino acids. V dropped 3 bases and J dropped 7 bases, with 6 bases sitting between them. CDR3 sequence: CASSFQGTQYF. The CDR3 region has the DNA TGTGCCAGCAGTTTCCAGGGGACCCAGTACTTC. Complete variable domain (other parts from reference TRBV28 and TRBJ2-5): DVKVTQSSRYLVKRTGEKVFLECVQDMDHENMFWYRQDPGLGLRLIYFSYDVKMKEKGDIPEGYSVSREKKERFSLILESASTNQTSMYLCASSFQGTQYFGPGTRLLVL.

This clone was counted a single time. V and J are TRBV6-5 and TRBJ1-3; D ambiguous. The CDR3 loop spans 12 amino acids. V was pared by 6 bases and J by 4 bases, with 7 bases between. CDR1 is MNHEY, CDR2 SVGAGI, per germline. The CDR3 protein is CASRSYGNTIYF. The CDR3, as DNA: TGTGCCAGCAGATCCTACGGAAACACCATATATTTT.

The rearrangement links TRBV19 to TRBJ1-2; possibly TRBD1 for D (6 bases). V was cut by 5 bases and J by 6 bases, with 19 bases left in between. CDR3 size: 15 residues. The germline V gene has CDR1 LNHDA and CDR2 SQIVND (reference sequence). The CDR3, as DNA: TGTGCCAGTAGTCTCACCCAGGGGCGGGCGGATGGCTACACCTTC. This codes for CASSLTQGRADGYTF.

The J gene is TRBJ2-2, the V gene TRBV27; perhaps D is TRBD1 or TRBD2 (6 bases each). Per the germline V gene, CDR1 is MNHEY and CDR2 is SMNVEV (reference sequence). CDR3 length equals 15 residues. V lost 4 bases and J 2 bases, leaving 11 bases between the germline ends. CDR3 sequence reads: CASSYWGANTGELFF. The CDR3 region has the DNA TGTGCCAGCAGTTATTGGGGGGCCAACACCGGGGAGCTGTTTTTT.

The V and J genes are TRBV18 and TRBJ1-1; D might be TRBD1 (5 bases). This CDR3 is built from 15 residues. V dropped 2 bases and J dropped 6 bases, with 16 bases sitting between them. CDR1 is KGHSH and CDR2 is LQKENI in the germline V gene. CDR3 protein: CASSPGGPRTAEAFF. CDR3 sequence (DNA): TGTGCCAGCTCACCAGGGGGTCCCCGGACGGCTGAAGCTTTCTTT.

The chain links TRBV7-2 to TRBJ1-6, with a tentative D call TRBD1 (5 bases). Germline CDR1 reads SGHTA; CDR2 reads FQGNSA. V was trimmed by 1 base and J by 6 bases, leaving 10 bases between them. The CDR3 length is 15 residues. The CDR3 DNA sequence: TGTGCCAGCAGCTTAGGGGGGAGGGCTAATTCACCCCTCCACTTT. Amino acid sequence: CASSLGGRANSPLHF.

This sequence joins TRBV7-7 and TRBJ2-5; TRBD1 matches 10 bases. Germline V CDR1 and CDR2: SSHAT, FNYEAQ (reference sequence). CDR3 length: 15 amino acids. J lost 1 base, V lost 4 bases, and 3 bases had no gene match. The CDR3 region is CASSSGQGTQETQYF. CDR3 coding DNA: TGTGCCAGCAGCTCGGGACAGGGGACCCAAGAGACCCAGTACTTC.

The V and J genes are TRBV5-6 and TRBJ2-7; D is uncertain. V was trimmed by 4 bases and J by 3 bases, leaving 14 bases between them. This CDR3 contains 14 residues. The V gene's germline CDR1 is SGHDT and CDR2 YYEEEE. CDR3 residues: CASSLPDSNYEQYF. As DNA, the CDR3 is TGTGCCAGCAGCCTCCCGGATTCCAACTACGAGCAGTACTTC.

This clone was seen more than once but under ten times. The rearrangement uses TRBV2 and TRBJ1-6; weak D call: TRBD1 (5 bases). V dropped 1 base and J dropped 4 bases, with 5 bases sitting between them. Germline CDR1 and CDR2: SNHLY and FYNNEI. This CDR3 has 14 residues. In DNA, the CDR3 is TGTGCCAGCAGTGAAGGACAGTATAATTCACCCCTCCACTTT. Translation: CASSEGQYNSPLHF.

About this clone itself: Distinct nucleotide sequences in the sample also encode this CDR3. The CDR3 protein is CASSLRTGGYTGELFF. The DNA of the CDR3 is TGCGCCAGCAGCTTGAGGACAGGGGGTTATACCGGGGAGCTGTTTTTT. The chain links TRBV5-1 to TRBJ2-2, with 10 bases aligning to TRBD1. Per germline, CDR1 SGHRS and CDR2 YFSETQ. The CDR3 consists of 16 residues. V shed 1 base and J 5 bases; nucleotides not matched to a gene: 5.

The chain is built from TRBV7-6 and TRBJ1-5; D is unresolved. Trimming removed 3 bases at V and 7 bases at J, with 13 bases between. Germline V gene data show CDR1 as SGHVS and CDR2 as FNYEAQ. This CDR3 has 14 amino acids. The CDR3 region is CASSFRGWGQPQHF. The CDR3 DNA reads TGTGCCAGCAGCTTTCGGGGATGGGGACAGCCCCAGCATTTT. The full variable domain, in which reference TRBV7-6 and TRBJ1-5 provide the parts outside the CDR3, is GAGVSQSPRYKVTKRGQDVALRCDPISGHVSLYWYRQALGQGPEFLTYFNYEAQQDKSGLPNDRFSAERPEGSISTLTIQRTEQRDSAMYRCASSFRGWGQPQHFGDGTRLSIL.

This chain connects TRBV30 to TRBJ1-1; 9 positions match TRBD1. Germline CDR1 reads GTSNPN; CDR2 reads SVGIG (reference sequence). CDR3 length: 16 residues. After removal of 5 bases from V and 8 bases from J, the junction contained 18 bases not matched to a gene. For the CDR3, the DNA is TGTGCCTGGCGGACCTGGACAGGGGTCACTAGGAGGGAAGCTTTCTTT. This sequence encodes CAWRTWTGVTRREAFF.

V is TRBV11-2 and J is TRBJ2-7; D is possibly TRBD2 (5 bases). With 2 bases removed from V and 2 bases from J, the gap between germline ends came to 16 bases. Germline V gene data show CDR1 as SGHAT and CDR2 as FQNNGV. The CDR3 has 16 residues. The CDR3 DNA follows: TGTGCCAGCAGCTTAAGCGCGGGTCAATCCACCTACGAGCAGTACTTC. Protein sequence: CASSLSAGQSTYEQYF.

V and J are TRBV29-1 and TRBJ2-7; 7 nucleotides align to TRBD1. The CDR3 is 16 amino acids. Germline CDR1 reads SQVTM; CDR2 reads ANQGSEA. Trimming took 7 bases from V and 0 from J; bases not matched to a gene: 15. The CDR3 here is CSAGRSDRVISYEQYF. In DNA form, the CDR3 reads TGCAGCGCTGGGCGGTCAGACAGGGTAATCTCCTACGAGCAGTACTTC.

This clone was seen once. The chain has TRBV7-8 and TRBJ2-5, with 14 bases lining up with TRBD2. This CDR3 has 17 amino acids. With 1 base clipped from V and 4 bases from J, the junction kept 5 bases outside the gene matches. CDR1 and CDR2 (germline): SGHVS, FQNEAQ. The CDR3 coding sequence is TGTGCCAGCAGCTTAGTAGGGACTAGCGGGGGAGGAGAGACCCAGTACTTC. Protein product: CASSLVGTSGGGETQYF.

The genes are TRBV11-2 and TRBJ1-3; D uncertain. This CDR3 comprises 12 residues. Germline V CDR1 and CDR2: SGHAT, FQNNGV. The V gene lost 5 bases and the J gene lost 4 bases, with 6 bases spanning the gap. The CDR3 protein is CASSQEGNTIYF. The CDR3 bases are TGTGCCAGCAGCCAGGAGGGAAACACCATATATTTT.

This chain uses TRBV11-3 with TRBJ2-5; D is unclear. V lost 4 bases to trimming and J lost 4 bases, with 10 bases between them. Germline V gene data show CDR1 as SGHNT and CDR2 as YENEEA. The CDR3 runs 13 residues. CDR3 nucleotides: TGTGCCAGCAGCTCAACGGGCTCAGAGACCCAGTACTTC. This translates into CASSSTGSETQYF.

This chain connects TRBV25-1 to TRBJ2-1, with a tentative D call TRBD1 (6 bases). CDR1 MGHDK and CDR2 SYGVNS come from the germline V gene. This CDR3 has 13 amino acids. V lost 0 bases, J lost 10 bases, and 10 bases lay in between. The CDR3 sequence is CASSEYQGWEQFF. In DNA, the CDR3 is TGTGCCAGCAGTGAATACCAGGGGTGGGAGCAGTTCTTC.

This chain joins TRBV7-8 and TRBJ1-5; D remains unclear. Trimming took off 2 bases at V and 4 bases at J, with 6 bases between the two ends. Germline V gives CDR1 SGHVS, CDR2 FQNEAQ. The CDR3 sequence is 13 residues long. The CDR3 loop is CASSLRSNQPQHF. In nucleotides, the CDR3 is TGTGCCAGCAGCTTAAGATCGAATCAGCCCCAGCATTTT.

The chain is built from TRBV14 and TRBJ2-3; possible D gene TRBD2, 5 bases. The germline V gene has CDR1 SGHDN and CDR2 FVKESK. V was trimmed by 0 bases and J by 1 base, leaving 14 bases between them. The CDR3 runs 17 residues. CDR3 DNA: TGTGCCAGCAGCCAAGATGCGGGCTACACGCGCACAGATACGCAGTATTTT. Its protein is CASSQDAGYTRTDTQYF.

This chain connects TRBV18 to TRBJ2-7; a possible D gene is TRBD2 (6 bases). V gave up 3 bases and J gave up 7 bases, with 19 bases separating them. The CDR3 covers 15 residues. The germline CDR1 and CDR2 sequences are KGHSH and LQKENI. CDR3 protein: CASSPRDPPSLEQYF. The CDR3 coding sequence is TGTGCCAGCTCACCGCGGGATCCTCCCTCCTTGGAGCAGTACTTC.

The gene calls are TRBV6-1 and TRBJ1-4; D perhaps matches TRBD1 (6 bases). The CDR3 spans 14 residues. The germline V gene encodes CDR1 MNHNS and CDR2 SASEGT. V was shortened by 9 bases and J by 7 bases, with 18 bases between the two germline ends. CDR3 sequence (DNA): TGTGCCAGTAGGGTTGGGGGCTTCGGTGAAAAACTGTTTTTT. Translation: CASRVGGFGEKLFF.